The 21 T cell receptor beta chains below were found in one sample sequenced in a study of cytomegalovirus exposure and HLA in healthy donors. The PCR was carried out with 60 Vbeta primers and 13 Jbeta primers. The protocol was immunoSEQ multiplex PCR, while the TCRdb copy is restricted to in-frame clones and leaves out a portion. This table has roughly 190,000 clones, roughly 86% appearing once. The sample consisted of PBMCs. Receptors originate from a man aged 35 to 55 in good health and CMV-seropositive.

V gene TRBV5-8 combines with J gene TRBJ2-3, with D possibly being TRBD1 (6 bases). The CDR3 consists of 15 residues. V dropped 5 bases and J dropped 1 base, with 14 bases sitting between them. The germline V gene has CDR1 SGHTS and CDR2 YDEGEE. This chain's CDR3 is CASSAPGQRTDTQYF. The CDR3 DNA is TGTGCCAGCAGTGCCCCGGGACAACGCACAGATACGCAGTATTTT. Filled out from reference TRBV5-8 and TRBJ2-3, the complete variable domain reads EAGVTQSPTHLIKTRGQQATLRCSPISGHTSVYWYQQALGLGLQFLLWYDEGEERNRGNFPPRFSGRQFPNYSSELNVNALELEDSALYLCASSAPGQRTDTQYFGPGTRLTVL.

This sequence joins TRBV6-1 and TRBJ2-7, with D perhaps TRBD2 (6 bases). Deletions cut 1 base from V and 2 bases from J, with 9 bases between. The CDR3 has 14 amino acids. Germline assignment: CDR1 MNHNS and CDR2 SASEGT. CDR3 in amino acids: CASSEVGGPYEQYF. The CDR3, as DNA: TGTGCCAGCAGTGAAGTCGGAGGGCCCTACGAGCAGTACTTC.

The chain combines TRBV19 with TRBJ1-4; D remains ambiguous. This CDR3 region has 13 residues. V lost 3 bases, J lost 8 bases, and 10 bases lay in between. Germline V gene lookup returns CDR1 LNHDA and CDR2 SQIVND (reference sequence). The CDR3 region is CASSMGRNEKLFF. The CDR3 DNA sequence: TGTGCCAGTAGTATGGGGAGGAACGAAAAACTGTTTTTT. Full variable domain (missing parts from reference TRBV19 and TRBJ1-4): DGGITQSPKYLFRKEGQNVTLSCEQNLNHDAMYWYRQDPGQGLRLIYYSQIVNDFQKGDIAEGYSVSREKKESFPLTVTSAQKNPTAFYLCASSMGRNEKLFFGSGTQLSVL.

J is TRBJ2-7 and V is TRBV19, with D possibly matching TRBD2 (5 bases). Germline values: CDR1 LNHDA, CDR2 SQIVND (reference sequence). The CDR3 is made up of 15 amino acids. The V gene lost 0 bases and the J gene lost 3 bases, with 12 bases spanning the gap. The DNA for the CDR3 is TGTGCCAGTAGTATAGACCCGGGGAGCCACTACGAGCAGTACTTC. It is translated as CASSIDPGSHYEQYF.

This clone was observed a single time. This chain connects TRBV5-6 to TRBJ2-5; D not resolved. The CDR3 consists of 15 residues. Per the germline V gene, CDR1 is SGHDT and CDR2 is YYEEEE. Between the trimmed V and J ends, which lost 1 base and 1 base, there was a span of 11 bases. CDR3 in DNA: TGTGCCAGCAGCTTGCATGTTGCGTTCCAAGAGACCCAGTACTTC. Protein product: CASSLHVAFQETQYF.

The chain combines TRBV30 with TRBJ2-5, with 9 bases lining up with TRBD2. Unmatched junction bases numbered 3, after V lost 0 bases and J lost 1 base. Per the germline V gene, CDR1 is GTSNPN and CDR2 is SVGIG (reference sequence). The CDR3 loop spans 15 amino acids. Here the CDR3 reads CAWSVGSGSQETQYF. The CDR3 bases are TGTGCCTGGAGTGTAGGTAGCGGGAGCCAAGAGACCCAGTACTTC.

This clone was seen a handful of times. CDR3 coding DNA: TGTGCCAGCAGTCAGGGGGCGTTATATGGCTACACCTTC. Encoded protein: CASSQGALYGYTF. The V call is TRBV7-9, the J call TRBJ1-2; 8 bases fit TRBD1. Germline V gene sequence: CDR1 SEHNR, CDR2 FQNEAQ (reference sequence). The CDR3 is made up of 13 amino acids. After removal of 6 bases from V and 5 bases from J, the junction contained 5 bases not matched to a gene. Full variable domain (remainder filled in from reference TRBV7-9 and TRBJ1-2): DTGVSQNPRHKITKRGQNVTFRCDPISEHNRLYWYRQTLGQGPEFLTYFQNEAQLEKSRLLSDRFSAERPKGSFSTLEIQRTEQGDSAMYLCASSQGALYGYTFGSGTRLTVV.

The rearrangement uses TRBV19 and TRBJ2-2, with D perhaps matching TRBD1 (5 bases). V lost 3 bases and J 4 bases, leaving 12 bases between the germline ends. Germline V gene data show CDR1 as LNHDA and CDR2 as SQIVND (reference sequence). The CDR3 has 15 amino acids. Written as DNA, the CDR3 is TGTGCCAGTAGTATGATTGGACAAACCACCGGGGAGCTGTTTTTT. Translated: CASSMIGQTTGELFF.

The chain combines TRBV5-6 with TRBJ2-5; TRBD1 is a possible D gene (5 bases). Looked up from germline, CDR1 is SGHDT and CDR2 is YYEEEE. V shed 9 bases and J shed 2 bases, with 11 bases lying between them. The CDR3 is 12 residues long. The CDR3 loop is CATNRQQETQYF. CDR3 nucleotide sequence: TGTGCCACCAACAGGCAGCAAGAGACCCAGTACTTC.

This clone was picked up one time. This chain uses TRBV4-3 with TRBJ1-5; TRBD1 might be the D (6 bases). The CDR3 has 14 amino acids. V lost 4 bases and J 7 bases, leaving 14 bases between the germline ends. Germline V gene sequence: CDR1 LGHNA, CDR2 YSLEER. The CDR3 is CASSRGQTQQPQHF. In nucleotides, the CDR3 is TGCGCCAGCAGCCGCGGACAGACGCAACAGCCCCAGCATTTT.

The V call is TRBV7-9, the J call TRBJ2-7; no firm D call. The V gene's germline CDR1 is SEHNR and CDR2 FQNEAQ (reference sequence). The CDR3 extends over 12 amino acids. The V gene lost 2 bases and the J gene lost 4 bases, with 6 bases spanning the gap. The CDR3: CASSLNKYEQYF. CDR3 nucleotides: TGTGCCAGCAGCTTAAACAAGTACGAGCAGTACTTC.

The V and J genes are TRBV5-4 and TRBJ2-1, with D unclear. The CDR3 has 13 residues. The V gene's germline CDR1 is SGHNT and CDR2 YYREEE (reference sequence). The V gene lost 3 bases and the J gene lost 3 bases, with 7 bases spanning the gap. DNA for the CDR3: TGTGCCAGCAGCTCTGCGAACTACAATGAGCAGTTCTTC. This sequence encodes CASSSANYNEQFF.

This chain joins TRBV25-1 and TRBJ1-2, with D possibly TRBD1 on 6 matching bases. The germline CDR1 and CDR2 sequences are MGHDK and SYGVNS. Trimming took 2 bases from V and 4 from J, leaving 11 bases between them. There are 14 residues in the CDR3. CDR3 sequence reads: CASSEVDRFYGYTF. In DNA, the CDR3 is TGTGCCAGCAGTGAAGTTGACAGGTTCTATGGCTACACCTTC.

The chain combines TRBV7-3 with TRBJ2-5; TRBD2 agrees at 7 bases. Germline-derived CDR1 and CDR2 are SGHTA and FQGTGA. V dropped 8 bases and J dropped 3; count of bases not matched to a gene: 6. CDR3 length: 13 residues. Here the CDR3 DNA reads TGTGCCAGCCGGGCTAGCGGTGAAGAGACCCAGTACTTC. Its protein product is CASRASGEETQYF.

This clone is a singleton in its sample. The J gene is TRBJ1-2, the V gene TRBV18; D gene ambiguous. CDR3 length equals 15 residues. The V gene's germline CDR1 is KGHSH and CDR2 LQKENI. V gave up 0 bases and J gave up 3 bases, with 11 bases separating them. The CDR3 is CASSPPADFDYGYTF. CDR3 DNA: TGTGCCAGCTCACCACCGGCGGATTTTGACTATGGCTACACCTTC.

V gene TRBV30 combines with J gene TRBJ2-7; 14 nucleotides align to TRBD2. Unmatched junction bases numbered 6, after V lost 1 base and J lost 7 bases. The V gene's germline CDR1 is GTSNPN and CDR2 SVGIG (reference sequence). This CDR3 is built from 15 residues. The CDR3: CAWSENGLAGGEQYF. CDR3 sequence (DNA): TGTGCCTGGAGTGAAAATGGACTAGCGGGGGGAGAGCAGTACTTC.

The V call is TRBV12-5, the J call TRBJ2-3, with TRBD2 as a possible D gene (6 bases). The CDR3 extends over 16 amino acids. V was cut by 5 bases and J by 0 bases, with 15 bases left in between. CDR1 is LGHNT, CDR2 FRNRAP, per germline. CDR3 in amino acids: CASGRGSGASTDTQYF. The CDR3 nucleotides read TGTGCTAGTGGTCGGGGGAGCGGTGCTAGCACAGATACGCAGTATTTT.

V gene TRBV5-1 combines with J gene TRBJ1-1; 9 bases fit TRBD1. The V and J ends lost 4 bases and 6 bases, in that order; junction bases with no gene match: 10. Germline loops: CDR1 SGHRS, CDR2 YFSETQ. There are 15 residues in the CDR3. CDR3 in amino acids: CASSRGQGMRPEAFF. The CDR3 DNA is TGCGCCAGCAGCCGGGGACAGGGAATGAGGCCTGAAGCTTTCTTT.

V gene TRBV19 combines with J gene TRBJ2-7, with TRBD2 matching over 8 bases. Germline V CDR1 and CDR2: LNHDA, SQIVND (reference sequence). Trimming took 5 bases from V and 5 from J; bases not matched to a gene: 8. The CDR3 totals 14 residues. The DNA for the CDR3 is TGTGCCAGTAGTCCCCAGCGGGAGTGGGACGAGCAGTACTTC. This translates into CASSPQREWDEQYF.

This clone showed up just a few times. The chain couples TRBV5-1 to TRBJ2-3, with 14 bases fitting TRBD2. The germline V gene has CDR1 SGHRS and CDR2 YFSETQ. With V trimmed by 0 bases and J by 5 bases, 5 bases remained unmatched. The CDR3 consists of 17 residues. The CDR3 here is CASSLGGLAGEGDTQYF. In nucleotides, the CDR3 is TGCGCCAGCAGCTTGGGGGGACTAGCGGGAGAAGGAGATACGCAGTATTTT.

This sequence joins TRBV10-3 and TRBJ1-1; D is ambiguous. Between the trimmed V and J ends, which lost 4 bases and 2 bases, there was a span of 8 bases. In germline, CDR1 is ENHRY, CDR2 SYGVKD. CDR3 length: 13 residues. The CDR3 sequence: CAISGGVNTEAFF. CDR3 DNA sequence: TGTGCCATCAGTGGCGGGGTAAACACTGAAGCTTTCTTT.